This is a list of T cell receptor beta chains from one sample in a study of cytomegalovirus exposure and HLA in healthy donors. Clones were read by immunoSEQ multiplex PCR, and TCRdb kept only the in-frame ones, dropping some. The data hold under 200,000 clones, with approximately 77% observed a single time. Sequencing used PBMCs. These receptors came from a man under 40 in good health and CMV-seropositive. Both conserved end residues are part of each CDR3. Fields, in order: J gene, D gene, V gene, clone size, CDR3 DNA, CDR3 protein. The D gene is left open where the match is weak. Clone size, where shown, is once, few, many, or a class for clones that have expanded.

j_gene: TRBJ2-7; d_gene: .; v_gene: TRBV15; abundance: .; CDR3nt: TGTGCCACCAGCAGAGAGGGCAGGTCCAGCTCCTACGAGCAGTACTTC; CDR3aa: CATSREGRSSSYEQYF
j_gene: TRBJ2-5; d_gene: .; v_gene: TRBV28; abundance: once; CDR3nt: TGTGCCAGCAGACCGGACAGCGAGGTGGTGGGCCAGTACTTC; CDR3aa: CASRPDSEVVGQYF
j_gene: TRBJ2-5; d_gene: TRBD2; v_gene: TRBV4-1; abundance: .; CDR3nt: TGCGCCAGCAGCCTCACTAGCGGGGGGGGAGAGACCCAGTACTTC; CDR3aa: CASSLTSGGGETQYF
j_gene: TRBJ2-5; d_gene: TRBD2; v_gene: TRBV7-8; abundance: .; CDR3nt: TGTGCCAGCAGCTTAGCGCCTAGCGGGGGCCAAGAGACCCAGTACTTC; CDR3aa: CASSLAPSGGQETQYF
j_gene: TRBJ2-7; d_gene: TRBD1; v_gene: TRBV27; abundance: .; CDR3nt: TGTGCCAGCAGTTTAGGTCTGACAGGGCGAGCCTACGAGCAGTACTTC; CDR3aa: CASSLGLTGRAYEQYF
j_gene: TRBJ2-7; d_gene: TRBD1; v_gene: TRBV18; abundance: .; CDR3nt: TGTGCCAGCTCACTAGGGGACAGGGGGTACGAGCAGTACTTC; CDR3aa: CASSLGDRGYEQYF
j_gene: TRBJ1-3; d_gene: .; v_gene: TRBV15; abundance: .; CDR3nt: TGTGCCACCAGCAGAGATTCTTTCTCTGGAAACACCATATATTTT; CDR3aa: CATSRDSFSGNTIYF
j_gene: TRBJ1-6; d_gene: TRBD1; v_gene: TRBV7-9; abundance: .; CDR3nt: TGTGCCAGCAGCCCAGGGGGTGTCGATAATTCACCCCTCCACTTT; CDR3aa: CASSPGGVDNSPLHF
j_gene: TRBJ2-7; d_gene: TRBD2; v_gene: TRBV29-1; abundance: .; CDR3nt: TGCAGCGTTGAAGATGAACGGGGGGGTGCCTACGAGCAGTACTTC; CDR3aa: CSVEDERGGAYEQYF
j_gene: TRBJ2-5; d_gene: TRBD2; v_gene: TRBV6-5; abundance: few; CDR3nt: TGTGCCAGCAGTTGGACTAGCGGTCAAGAGACCCAGTACTTC; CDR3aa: CASSWTSGQETQYF
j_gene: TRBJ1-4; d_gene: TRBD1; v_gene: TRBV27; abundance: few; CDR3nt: TGTGCCAGCAGTTTATGGACAGGGAATGAAAAACTGTTTTTT; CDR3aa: CASSLWTGNEKLFF